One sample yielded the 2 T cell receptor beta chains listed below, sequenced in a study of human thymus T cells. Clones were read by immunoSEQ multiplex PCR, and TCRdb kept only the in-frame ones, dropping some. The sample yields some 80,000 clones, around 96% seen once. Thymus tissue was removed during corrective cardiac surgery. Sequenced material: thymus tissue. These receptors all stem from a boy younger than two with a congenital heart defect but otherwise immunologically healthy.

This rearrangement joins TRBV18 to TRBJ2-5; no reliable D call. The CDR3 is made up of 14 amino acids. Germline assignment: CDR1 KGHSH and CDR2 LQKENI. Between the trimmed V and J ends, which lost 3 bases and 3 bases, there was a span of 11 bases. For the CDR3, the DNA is TGTGCCAGCTCACCCGGAAGATCGGAAGAGACCCAGTACTTC. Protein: CASSPGRSEETQYF.

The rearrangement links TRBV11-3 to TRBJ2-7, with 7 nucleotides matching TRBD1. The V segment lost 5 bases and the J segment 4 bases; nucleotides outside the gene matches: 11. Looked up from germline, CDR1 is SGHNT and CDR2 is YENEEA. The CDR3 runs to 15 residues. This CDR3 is CASSAGQVTRYEQYF. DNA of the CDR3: TGTGCCAGCAGCGCAGGACAGGTGACGAGGTACGAGCAGTACTTC.